The T cell receptor (beta chain) described here comes from a study of shared clonotypes between healthy human individuals. Study-wide results and caveats: Rarefaction analysis demonstrated incomplete sorted-subset sequencing notwithstanding large depth. Represented genetic and exposure-history diversity was restricted by having few donors.

In the case of this clone: What it binds is not known.

Germline-derived CDR1 and CDR2 are SQVTM and ANQGSEA. The CDR3 sequence is 15 residues long. Trimming cost V 6 bases and J 3 bases; bases outside gene matches: 8. Investigators spread the genomic DNA of each subset evenly over several immunoSEQ plates. The input for sorted-subset replicate PCRs was around 210 ng DNA, 30,000 or so T cell genomes. Profiling relied on immunoSEQ multiplex PCR, and the TCRdb table lists in-frame clones only, not all of them. This sample has around 990,000 clones; approximately 80% occur once, and the top ten carry more than 0.85%. Sequenced material: memory CD4+ T cells from PBMCs. Stated subset: CD45RA-negative fraction. V gene TRBV29-1 combines with J gene TRBJ2-7; 13 nucleotides align to TRBD2. The clonotype comes from a man younger than 35 in good health. Some clones in this sample may be carry-over from other donors' samples. CDR3 region: CSVSRTSGGYYEQYF. CDR3 sequence (DNA): TGCAGCGTAAGTAGGACTAGCGGGGGATACTACGAGCAGTACTTC.